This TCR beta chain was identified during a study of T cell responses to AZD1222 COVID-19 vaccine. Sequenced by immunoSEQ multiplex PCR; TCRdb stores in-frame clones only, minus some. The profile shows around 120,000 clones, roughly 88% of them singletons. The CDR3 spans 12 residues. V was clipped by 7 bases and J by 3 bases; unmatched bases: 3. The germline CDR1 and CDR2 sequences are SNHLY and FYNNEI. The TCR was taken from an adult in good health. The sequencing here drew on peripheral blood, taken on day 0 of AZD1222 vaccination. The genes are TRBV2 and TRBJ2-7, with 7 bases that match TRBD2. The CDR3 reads CASKASGYEQYF. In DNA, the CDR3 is TGTGCCAGCAAGGCTAGCGGCTACGAGCAGTACTTC. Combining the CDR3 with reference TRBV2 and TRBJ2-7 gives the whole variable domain EPEVTQTPSHQVTQMGQEVILRCVPISNHLYFYWYRQILGQKVEFLVSFYNNEISEKSEIFDDQFSVERPDGSNFTLKIRSTKLEDSAMYFCASKASGYEQYFGPGTRLTVT.